This TCR beta chain comes out of a study of shared clonotypes between healthy human individuals. Turning to the study itself: Researchers assigned three CD4 naive, three CD4 memory, two CD8 naive and one CD8 memory plate to each donor. Study-wide findings and caveats: An effect of sequencing depth on clonotype sharing among donors was expected.

The CDR3 contains 14 residues. CDR1 is SGHNT, CDR2 YYREEE, per germline (reference sequence). V lost 2 bases and J 3 bases, leaving 10 bases between the germline ends. CD45RO-negative cells were positively selected for CCR7, leaving out terminally differentiated effector memory CD45RA+ cells. This clone appeared a single time. Its antigen is currently unknown. Profiling relied on immunoSEQ multiplex PCR, and the TCRdb table lists in-frame clones only, not all of them. Among over 2 million clones listed, just under 95% were seen once. Source material: naive CD8+ T cells sorted from blood. The chain joins TRBV5-4 to TRBJ2-3, with D maybe TRBD2 (6 bases). The source is a man between 18 and 35 years old in good health. The CDR3 coding sequence is TGTGCCAGCAGCTTTAATGGGGGGACAGATACGCAGTATTTT. Translated: CASSFNGGTDTQYF.